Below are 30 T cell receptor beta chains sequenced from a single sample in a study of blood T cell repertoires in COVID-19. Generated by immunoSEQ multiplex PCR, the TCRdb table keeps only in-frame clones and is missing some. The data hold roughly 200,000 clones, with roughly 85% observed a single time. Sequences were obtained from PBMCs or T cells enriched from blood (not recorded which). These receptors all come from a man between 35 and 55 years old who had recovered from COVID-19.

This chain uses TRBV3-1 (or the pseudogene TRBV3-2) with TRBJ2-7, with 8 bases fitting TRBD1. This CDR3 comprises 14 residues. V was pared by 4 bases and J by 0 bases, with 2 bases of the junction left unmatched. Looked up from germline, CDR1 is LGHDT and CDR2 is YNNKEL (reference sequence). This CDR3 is CASSPGTGSYEQYF. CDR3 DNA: TGTGCCAGCAGCCCTGGGACAGGCTCCTACGAGCAGTACTTC.

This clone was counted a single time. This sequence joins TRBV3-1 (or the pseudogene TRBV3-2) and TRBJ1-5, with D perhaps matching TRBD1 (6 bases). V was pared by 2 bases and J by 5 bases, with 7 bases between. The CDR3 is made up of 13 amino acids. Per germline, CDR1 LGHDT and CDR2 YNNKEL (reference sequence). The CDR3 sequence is CASSQWTDQPQHF. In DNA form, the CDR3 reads TGTGCCAGCAGCCAATGGACAGATCAGCCCCAGCATTTT.

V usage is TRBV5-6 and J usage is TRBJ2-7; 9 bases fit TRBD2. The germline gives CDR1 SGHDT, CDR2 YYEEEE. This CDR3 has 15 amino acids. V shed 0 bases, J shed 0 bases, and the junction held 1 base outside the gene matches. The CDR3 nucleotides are TGTGCCAGCAGCTTGGCTAGCGGGACCTCCTACGAGCAGTACTTC. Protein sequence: CASSLASGTSYEQYF. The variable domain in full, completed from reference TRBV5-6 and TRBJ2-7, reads DAGVTQSPTHLIKTRGQQVTLRCSPKSGHDTVSWYQQALGQGPQFIFQYYEEEERQRGNFPDRFSGHQFPNYSSELNVNALLLGDSALYLCASSLASGTSYEQYFGPGTRLTVT.

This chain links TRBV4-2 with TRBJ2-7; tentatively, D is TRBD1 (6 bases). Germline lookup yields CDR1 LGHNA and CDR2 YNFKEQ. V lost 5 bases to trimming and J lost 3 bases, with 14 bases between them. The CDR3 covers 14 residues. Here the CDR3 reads CASSKRQVGYEQYF. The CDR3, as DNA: TGTGCCAGCAGCAAGAGACAGGTGGGCTACGAGCAGTACTTC.

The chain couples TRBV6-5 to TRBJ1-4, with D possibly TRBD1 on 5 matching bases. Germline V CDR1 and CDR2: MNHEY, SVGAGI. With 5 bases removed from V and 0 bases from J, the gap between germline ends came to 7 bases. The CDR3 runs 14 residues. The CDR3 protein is CASSPTATNEKLFF. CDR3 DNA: TGTGCCAGCAGTCCGACAGCAACTAATGAAAAACTGTTTTTT.

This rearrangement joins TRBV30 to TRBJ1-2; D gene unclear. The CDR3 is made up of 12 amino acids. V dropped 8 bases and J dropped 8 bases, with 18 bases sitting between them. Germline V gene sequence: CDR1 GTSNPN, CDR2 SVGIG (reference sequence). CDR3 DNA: TGTGCCCTACGTGAGGGAACGGGAGGCTACACCTTC. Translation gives CALREGTGGYTF.

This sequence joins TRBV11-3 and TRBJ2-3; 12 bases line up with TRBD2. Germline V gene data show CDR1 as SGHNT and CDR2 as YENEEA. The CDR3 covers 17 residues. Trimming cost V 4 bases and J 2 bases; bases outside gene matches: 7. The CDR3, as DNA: TGTGCCAGCAGCTCCGGACTAGCGGGAAGCCCCACAGATACGCAGTATTTT. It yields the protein CASSSGLAGSPTDTQYF. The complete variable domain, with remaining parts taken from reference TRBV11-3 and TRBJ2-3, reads EAGVVQSPRYKIIEKKQPVAFWCNPISGHNTLYWYLQNLGQGPELLIRYENEEAVDDSQLPKDRFSAERLKGVDSTLKIQPAELGDSAVYLCASSSGLAGSPTDTQYFGPGTRLTVL.

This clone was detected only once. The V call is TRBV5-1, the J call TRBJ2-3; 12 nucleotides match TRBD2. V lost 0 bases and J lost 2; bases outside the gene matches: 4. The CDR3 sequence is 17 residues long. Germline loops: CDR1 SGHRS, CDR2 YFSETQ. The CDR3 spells CASSLALAGGTTDTQYF. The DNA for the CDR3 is TGCGCCAGCAGCTTGGCCCTAGCGGGAGGGACCACAGATACGCAGTATTTT.

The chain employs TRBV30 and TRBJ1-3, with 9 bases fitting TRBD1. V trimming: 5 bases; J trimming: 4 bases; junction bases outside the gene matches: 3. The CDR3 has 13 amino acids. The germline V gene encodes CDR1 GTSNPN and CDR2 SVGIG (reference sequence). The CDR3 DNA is TGTGCCTGGGGTGGACAGGGGGGAAACACCATATATTTT. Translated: CAWGGQGGNTIYF.

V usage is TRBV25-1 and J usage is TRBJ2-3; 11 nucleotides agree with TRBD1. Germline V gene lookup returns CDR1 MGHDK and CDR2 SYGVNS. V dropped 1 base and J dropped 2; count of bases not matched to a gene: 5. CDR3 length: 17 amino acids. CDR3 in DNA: TGTGCCAGCAGTGAATCCGGGGACAGGGGGGTCACAGATACGCAGTATTTT. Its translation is CASSESGDRGVTDTQYF.

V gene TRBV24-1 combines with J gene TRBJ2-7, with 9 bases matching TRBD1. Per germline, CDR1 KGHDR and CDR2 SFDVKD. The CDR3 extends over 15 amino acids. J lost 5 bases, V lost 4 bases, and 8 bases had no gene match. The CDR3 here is CATSDPGTGLNEQYF. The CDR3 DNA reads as TGTGCCACCAGTGACCCCGGGACAGGGCTCAACGAGCAGTACTTC.

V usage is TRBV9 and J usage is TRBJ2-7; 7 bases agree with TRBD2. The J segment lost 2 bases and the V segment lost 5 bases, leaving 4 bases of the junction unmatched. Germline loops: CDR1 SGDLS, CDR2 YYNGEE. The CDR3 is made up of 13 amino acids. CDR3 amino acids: CASSESGAYEQYF. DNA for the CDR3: TGTGCCAGCAGTGAAAGCGGGGCCTACGAGCAGTACTTC.

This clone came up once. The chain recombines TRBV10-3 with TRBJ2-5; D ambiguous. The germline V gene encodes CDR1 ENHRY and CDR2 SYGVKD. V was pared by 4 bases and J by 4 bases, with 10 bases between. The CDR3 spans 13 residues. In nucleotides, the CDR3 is TGTGCCATCAGTGCCGATAGCATAGAGACCCAGTACTTC. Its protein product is CAISADSIETQYF.

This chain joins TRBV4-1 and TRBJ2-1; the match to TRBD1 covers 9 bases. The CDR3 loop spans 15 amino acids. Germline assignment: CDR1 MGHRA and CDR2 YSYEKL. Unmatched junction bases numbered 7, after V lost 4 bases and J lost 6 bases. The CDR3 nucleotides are TGCGCCAGCAGCCGGACAGGGGAAAGGGTCAATGAGCAGTTCTTC. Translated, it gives CASSRTGERVNEQFF.

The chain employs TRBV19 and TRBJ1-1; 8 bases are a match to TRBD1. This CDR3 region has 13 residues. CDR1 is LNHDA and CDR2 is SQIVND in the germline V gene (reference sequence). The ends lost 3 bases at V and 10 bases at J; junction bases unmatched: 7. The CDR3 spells CASSMDGQGRAFF. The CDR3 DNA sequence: TGTGCCAGTAGTATGGACGGACAGGGAAGAGCTTTCTTT.

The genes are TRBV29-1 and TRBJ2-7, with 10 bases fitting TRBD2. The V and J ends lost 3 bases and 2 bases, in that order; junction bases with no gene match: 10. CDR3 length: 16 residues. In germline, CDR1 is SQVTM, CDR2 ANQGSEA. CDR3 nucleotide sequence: TGCAGCGTTGATGGTTCTAGCGGGAGCCCCCCCTACGAGCAGTACTTC. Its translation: CSVDGSSGSPPYEQYF.

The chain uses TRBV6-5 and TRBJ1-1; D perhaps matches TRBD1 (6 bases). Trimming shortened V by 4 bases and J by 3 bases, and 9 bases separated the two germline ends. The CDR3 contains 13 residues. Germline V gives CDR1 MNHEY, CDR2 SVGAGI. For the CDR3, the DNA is TGTGCCAGCAGTTCGGACAGATACACTGAAGCTTTCTTT. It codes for CASSSDRYTEAFF.

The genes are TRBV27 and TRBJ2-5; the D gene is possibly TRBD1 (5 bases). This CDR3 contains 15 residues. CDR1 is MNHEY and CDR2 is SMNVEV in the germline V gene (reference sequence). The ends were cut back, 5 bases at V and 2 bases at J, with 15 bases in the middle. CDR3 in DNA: TGTGCCAGCAGTACTCGGCTCAGGGCACAAGAGACCCAGTACTTC. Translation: CASSTRLRAQETQYF.

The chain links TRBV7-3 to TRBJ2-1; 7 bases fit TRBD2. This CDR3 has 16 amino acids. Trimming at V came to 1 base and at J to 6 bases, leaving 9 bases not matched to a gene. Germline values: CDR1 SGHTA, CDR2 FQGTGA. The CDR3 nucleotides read TGTGCCAGCAGCTTAAAACCCCGGGAGGCTTTCAATGAGCAGTTCTTC. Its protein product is CASSLKPREAFNEQFF. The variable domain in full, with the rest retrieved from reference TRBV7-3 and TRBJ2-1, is GAGVSQTPSNKVTEKGKYVELRCDPISGHTALYWYRQSLGQGPEFLIYFQGTGAADDSGLPNDRFFAVRPEGSVSTLKIQRTERGDSAVYLCASSLKPREAFNEQFFGPGTRLTVL.

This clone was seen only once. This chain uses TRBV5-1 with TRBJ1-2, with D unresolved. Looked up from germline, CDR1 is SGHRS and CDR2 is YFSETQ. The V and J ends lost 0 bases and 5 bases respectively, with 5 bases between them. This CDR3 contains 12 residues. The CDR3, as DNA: TGCGCCAGCAGCTTGGAACGGTATGGCTACACCTTC. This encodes CASSLERYGYTF.

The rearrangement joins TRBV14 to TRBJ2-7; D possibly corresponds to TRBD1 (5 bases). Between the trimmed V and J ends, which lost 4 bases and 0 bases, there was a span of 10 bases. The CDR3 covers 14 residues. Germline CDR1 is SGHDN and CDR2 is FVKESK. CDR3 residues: CASSPWGSSYEQYF. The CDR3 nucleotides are TGTGCCAGCAGCCCCTGGGGCAGCTCCTACGAGCAGTACTTC.

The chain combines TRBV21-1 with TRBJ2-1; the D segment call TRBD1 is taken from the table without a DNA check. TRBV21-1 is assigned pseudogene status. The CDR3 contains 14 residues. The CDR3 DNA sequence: TGTGCCAGCCCCGGGACAGGGGGGTACAATGAGCAGTTCTTC. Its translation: CASPGTGGYNEQFF.

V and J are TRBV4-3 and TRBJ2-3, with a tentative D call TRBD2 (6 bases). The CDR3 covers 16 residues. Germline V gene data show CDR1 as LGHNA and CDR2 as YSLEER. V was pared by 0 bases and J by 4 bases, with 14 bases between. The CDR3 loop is CASSQDPGAGADTQYF. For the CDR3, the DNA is TGCGCCAGCAGCCAAGATCCTGGAGCGGGCGCAGATACGCAGTATTTT.

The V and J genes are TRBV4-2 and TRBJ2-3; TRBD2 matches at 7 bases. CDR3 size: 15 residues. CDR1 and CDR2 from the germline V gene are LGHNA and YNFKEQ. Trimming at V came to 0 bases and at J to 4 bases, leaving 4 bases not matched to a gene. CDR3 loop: CASSQEDGRPDTQYF. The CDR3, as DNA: TGTGCCAGCAGCCAAGAAGACGGGAGGCCAGATACGCAGTATTTT.

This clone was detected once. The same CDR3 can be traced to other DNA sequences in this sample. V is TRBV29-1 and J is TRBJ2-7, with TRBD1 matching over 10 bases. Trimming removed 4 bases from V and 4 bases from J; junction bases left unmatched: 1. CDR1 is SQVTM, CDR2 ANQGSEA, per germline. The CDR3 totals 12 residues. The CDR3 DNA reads TGCAGCGTTGGACAGGGGGCATACGAGCAGTACTTC. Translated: CSVGQGAYEQYF.

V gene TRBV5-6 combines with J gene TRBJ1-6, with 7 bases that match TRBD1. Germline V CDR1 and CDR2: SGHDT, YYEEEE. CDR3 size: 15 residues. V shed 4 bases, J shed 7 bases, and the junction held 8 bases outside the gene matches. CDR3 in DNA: TGTGCCAGCAGCCGGGGACAGATTACGAATTCACCCCTCCACTTT. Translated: CASSRGQITNSPLHF.

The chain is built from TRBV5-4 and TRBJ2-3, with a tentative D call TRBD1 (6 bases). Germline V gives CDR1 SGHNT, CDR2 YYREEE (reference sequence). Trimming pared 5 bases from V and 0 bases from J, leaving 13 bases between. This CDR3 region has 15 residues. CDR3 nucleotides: TGTGCCAGCAGTGCCCCGGACAGCAGCACAGATACGCAGTATTTT. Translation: CASSAPDSSTDTQYF.

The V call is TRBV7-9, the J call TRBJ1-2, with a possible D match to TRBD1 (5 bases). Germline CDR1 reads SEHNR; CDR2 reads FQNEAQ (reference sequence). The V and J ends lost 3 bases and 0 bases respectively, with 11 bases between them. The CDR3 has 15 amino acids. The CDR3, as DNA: TGTGCCAGCAGCTTCACCCCAGGGACTAACTATGGCTACACCTTC. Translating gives CASSFTPGTNYGYTF.

The CDR3 protein is CASSQNTGFYGYTF. The CDR3 DNA is TGCGCCAGCAGCCAAAACACAGGCTTCTATGGCTACACCTTC. This chain connects TRBV4-3 to TRBJ1-2; tentative D call: TRBD1 (5 bases). Germline V gene sequence: CDR1 LGHNA, CDR2 YSLEER. This CDR3 contains 14 residues. Trimming left V 2 bases short and J 4 bases short, with 11 bases between.

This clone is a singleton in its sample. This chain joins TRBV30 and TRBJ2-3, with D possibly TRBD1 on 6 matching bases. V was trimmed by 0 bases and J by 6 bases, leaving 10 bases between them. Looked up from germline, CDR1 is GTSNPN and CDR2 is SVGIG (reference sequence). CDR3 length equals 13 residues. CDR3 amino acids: CAWSVSGADTQYF. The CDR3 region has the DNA TGTGCCTGGAGTGTATCAGGGGCGGATACGCAGTATTTT.